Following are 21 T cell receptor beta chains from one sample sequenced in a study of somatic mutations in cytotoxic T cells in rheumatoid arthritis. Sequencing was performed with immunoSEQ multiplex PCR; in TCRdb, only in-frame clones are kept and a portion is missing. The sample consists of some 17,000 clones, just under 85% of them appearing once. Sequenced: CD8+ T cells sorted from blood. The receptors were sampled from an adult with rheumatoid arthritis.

The CDR3, as DNA: TGCGCCAGCAGTGTTGGTGGGGGAATTTACGAGCAGTACTTC. Translating it yields CASSVGGGIYEQYF. The rearrangement uses TRBV10-2 and TRBJ2-7; tentatively, D is TRBD1 or TRBD2 (5 bases each). Germline values: CDR1 WSHSY, CDR2 SAAADI. V was clipped by 4 bases and J by 4 bases, with 14 bases between them. The CDR3 consists of 14 residues.

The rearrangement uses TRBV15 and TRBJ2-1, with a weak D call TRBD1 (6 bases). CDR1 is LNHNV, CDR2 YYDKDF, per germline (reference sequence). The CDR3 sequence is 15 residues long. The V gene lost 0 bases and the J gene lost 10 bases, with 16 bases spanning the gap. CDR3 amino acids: CATSRDLDRSGEQFF. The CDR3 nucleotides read TGTGCCACCAGCAGAGATCTGGACAGAAGCGGCGAGCAGTTCTTC.

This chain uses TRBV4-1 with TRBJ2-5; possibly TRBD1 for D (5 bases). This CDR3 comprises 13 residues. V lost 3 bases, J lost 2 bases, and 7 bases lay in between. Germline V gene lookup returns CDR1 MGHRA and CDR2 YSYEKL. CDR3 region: CASSQDIQETQYF. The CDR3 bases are TGCGCCAGCAGCCAGGACATTCAAGAGACCCAGTACTTC.

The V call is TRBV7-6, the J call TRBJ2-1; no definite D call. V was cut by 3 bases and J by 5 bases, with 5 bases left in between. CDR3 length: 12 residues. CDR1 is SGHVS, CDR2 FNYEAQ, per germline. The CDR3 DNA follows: TGTGCCAGCAGCTTCGGAGACAATGAGCAGTTCTTC. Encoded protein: CASSFGDNEQFF.

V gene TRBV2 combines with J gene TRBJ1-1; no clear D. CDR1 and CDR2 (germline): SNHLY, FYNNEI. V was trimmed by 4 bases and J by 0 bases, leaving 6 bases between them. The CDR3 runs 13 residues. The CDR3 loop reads CASSASVNTEAFF. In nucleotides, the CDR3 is TGTGCCAGCAGTGCGAGTGTGAACACTGAAGCTTTCTTT.

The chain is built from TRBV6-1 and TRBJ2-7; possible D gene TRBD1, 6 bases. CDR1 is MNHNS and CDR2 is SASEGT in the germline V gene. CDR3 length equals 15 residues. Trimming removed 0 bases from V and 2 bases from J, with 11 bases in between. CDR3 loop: CASSEATGQPYEQYF. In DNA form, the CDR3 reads TGTGCCAGCAGTGAAGCGACCGGACAGCCCTACGAGCAGTACTTC.

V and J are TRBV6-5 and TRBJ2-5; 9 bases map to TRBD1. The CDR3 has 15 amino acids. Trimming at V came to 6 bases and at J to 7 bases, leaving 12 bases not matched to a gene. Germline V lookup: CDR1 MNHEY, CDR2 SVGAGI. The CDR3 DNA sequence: TGTGCCAGCAGGCCCTCGACAGGGGGAAGGGGGACCCAGTACTTC. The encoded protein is CASRPSTGGRGTQYF.

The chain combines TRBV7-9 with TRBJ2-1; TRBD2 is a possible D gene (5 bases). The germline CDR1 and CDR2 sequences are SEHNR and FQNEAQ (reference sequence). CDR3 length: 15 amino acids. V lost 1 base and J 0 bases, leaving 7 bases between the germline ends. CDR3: CASSLGRASYNEQFF. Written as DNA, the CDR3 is TGTGCCAGCAGCTTAGGGCGGGCCTCCTACAATGAGCAGTTCTTC.

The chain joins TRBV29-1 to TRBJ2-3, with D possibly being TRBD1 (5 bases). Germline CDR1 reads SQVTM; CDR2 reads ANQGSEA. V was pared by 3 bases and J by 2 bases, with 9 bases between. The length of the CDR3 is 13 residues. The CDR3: CSVEDTYTDTQYF. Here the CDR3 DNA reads TGCAGCGTTGAGGACACCTACACAGATACGCAGTATTTT.

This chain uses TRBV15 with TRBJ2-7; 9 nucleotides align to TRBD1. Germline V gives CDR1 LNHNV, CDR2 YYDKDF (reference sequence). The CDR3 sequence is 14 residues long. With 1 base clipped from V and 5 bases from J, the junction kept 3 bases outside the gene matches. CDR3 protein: CATSRVGQGHEQYF. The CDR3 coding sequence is TGTGCCACCAGCAGAGTGGGACAGGGCCACGAGCAGTACTTC.

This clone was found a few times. The CDR3 sequence: CAFARGPTEGSSPLHF. The CDR3 DNA reads TGTGCCTTTGCGAGGGGCCCCACAGAGGGTAGTTCACCCCTCCACTTT. This rearrangement joins TRBV2 to TRBJ1-6; TRBD1 might be the D (5 bases). V was cut by 11 bases and J by 9 bases, with 26 bases left in between. CDR1 and CDR2 (germline): SNHLY, FYNNEI. The CDR3 loop spans 16 amino acids.

Here the CDR3 DNA reads TGCGCCAGCAGCCAGCAGGGGGTTGGCGGGGAGCTGTTTTTT. It is translated as CASSQQGVGGELFF. The chain uses TRBV4-1 and TRBJ2-2, with 7 bases that match TRBD1. J gave up 7 bases and V 3 bases, and 5 bases lay outside the gene matches. The CDR3 consists of 14 residues. Germline CDR1 is MGHRA and CDR2 is YSYEKL.

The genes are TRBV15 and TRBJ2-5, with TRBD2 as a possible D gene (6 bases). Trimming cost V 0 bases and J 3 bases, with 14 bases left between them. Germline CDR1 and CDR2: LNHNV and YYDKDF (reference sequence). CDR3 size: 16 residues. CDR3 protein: CATSRDHGGMKETQYF. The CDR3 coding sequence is TGTGCCACCAGCAGAGATCATGGCGGGATGAAAGAGACCCAGTACTTC.

The CDR3 DNA reads as TGTGCCAGCAGTGAGGGACAGGGCTATAGAACCTACACCTTC. Translated, it gives CASSEGQGYRTYTF. This chain connects TRBV6-1 to TRBJ1-2, with 9 bases fitting TRBD1. The CDR3 extends over 14 amino acids. V trimming: 3 bases; J trimming: 10 bases; junction bases outside the gene matches: 9. The V gene's germline CDR1 is MNHNS and CDR2 SASEGT.

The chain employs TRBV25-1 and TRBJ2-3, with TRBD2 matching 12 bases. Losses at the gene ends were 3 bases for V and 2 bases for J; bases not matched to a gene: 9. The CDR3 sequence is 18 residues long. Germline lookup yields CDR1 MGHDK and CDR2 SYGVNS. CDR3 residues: CASSDALAGGPLTDTQYF. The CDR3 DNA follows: TGTGCCAGCAGTGATGCCCTAGCGGGAGGGCCTCTCACAGATACGCAGTATTTT.

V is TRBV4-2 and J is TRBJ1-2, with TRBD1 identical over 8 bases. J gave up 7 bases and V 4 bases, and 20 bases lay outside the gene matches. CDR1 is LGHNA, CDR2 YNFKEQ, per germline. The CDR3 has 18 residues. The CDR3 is CASSREIPGQVVGGGYTF. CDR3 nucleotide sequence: TGTGCCAGCAGCCGAGAGATACCGGGACAGGTGGTTGGGGGTGGCTACACCTTC.

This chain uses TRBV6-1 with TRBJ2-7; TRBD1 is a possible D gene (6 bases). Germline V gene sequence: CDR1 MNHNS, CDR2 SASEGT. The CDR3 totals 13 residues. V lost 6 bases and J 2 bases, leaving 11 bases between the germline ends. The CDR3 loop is CASSWDTTYEQYF. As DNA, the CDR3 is TGTGCCAGCAGCTGGGACACTACCTACGAGCAGTACTTC.

CDR3 region: CASSLVGLNEKLFF. The CDR3 coding sequence is TGTGCCAGCAGCTTAGTAGGGTTGAATGAAAAACTGTTTTTT. The chain joins TRBV7-9 to TRBJ1-4; D gene ambiguous. CDR3 length: 14 residues. Germline CDR1 reads SEHNR; CDR2 reads FQNEAQ (reference sequence). Trimming shortened V by 1 base and J by 5 bases, and 8 bases separated the two germline ends.

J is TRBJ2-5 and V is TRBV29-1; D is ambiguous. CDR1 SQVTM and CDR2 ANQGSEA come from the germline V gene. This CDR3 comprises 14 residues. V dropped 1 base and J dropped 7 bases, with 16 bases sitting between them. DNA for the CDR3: TGCAGCGTTGAAGGGGAAATCCCCTGGGGGACCCAGTACTTC. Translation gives CSVEGEIPWGTQYF.

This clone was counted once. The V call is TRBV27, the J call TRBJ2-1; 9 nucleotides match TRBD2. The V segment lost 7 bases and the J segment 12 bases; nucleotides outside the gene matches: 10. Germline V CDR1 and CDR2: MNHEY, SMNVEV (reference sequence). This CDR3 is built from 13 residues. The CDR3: CASNLAGPLGQFF. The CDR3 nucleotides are TGTGCCAGCAATCTAGCGGGGCCACTGGGGCAGTTCTTC.

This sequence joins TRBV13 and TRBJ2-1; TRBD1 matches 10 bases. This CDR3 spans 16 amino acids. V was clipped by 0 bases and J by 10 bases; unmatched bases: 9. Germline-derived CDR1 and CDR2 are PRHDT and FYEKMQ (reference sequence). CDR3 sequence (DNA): TGTGCCAGCAGCTTAGGTTGGGACAGGGGCTTAGAGGAGCAGTTCTTC. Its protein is CASSLGWDRGLEEQFF.